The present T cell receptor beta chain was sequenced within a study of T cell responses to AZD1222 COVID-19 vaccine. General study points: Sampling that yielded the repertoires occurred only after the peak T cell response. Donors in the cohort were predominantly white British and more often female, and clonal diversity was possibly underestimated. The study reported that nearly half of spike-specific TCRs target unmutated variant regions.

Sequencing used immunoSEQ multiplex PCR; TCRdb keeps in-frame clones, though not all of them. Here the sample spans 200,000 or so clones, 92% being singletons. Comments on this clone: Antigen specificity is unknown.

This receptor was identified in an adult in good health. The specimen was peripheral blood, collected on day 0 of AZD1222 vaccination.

The CDR3 protein is CASSLDGPYEQYF. The CDR3 DNA follows: TGTGCCAGCAGCTTGGACGGGCCCTACGAGCAGTACTTC. This chain joins TRBV5-5 and TRBJ2-7; D gene uncertain. The CDR3 extends over 13 amino acids. Trimming took 0 bases from V and 2 from J, leaving 6 bases between them. Germline-derived CDR1 and CDR2 are SGHKS and YYEKEE (reference sequence).